These 22 T cell receptor beta chains came from one sample sequenced in a study of cytomegalovirus exposure and HLA in healthy donors. PCR involved 60 Vbeta and 13 Jbeta primers. TCRdb's table, derived via immunoSEQ multiplex PCR, lists solely in-frame clones and lacks some. Altogether about 110,000 clones are present, around two thirds being singletons, with the ten largest covering just over 8%. The sequencing sample was made of PBMCs. These receptors originate from a middle-aged woman in good health and CMV-seropositive.

The rearrangement uses TRBV29-1 and TRBJ2-1, with 14 positions matching TRBD2. Trimming removed 6 bases from V and 6 bases from J; junction bases left unmatched: 7. This CDR3 contains 15 residues. Germline loops: CDR1 SQVTM, CDR2 ANQGSEA. As DNA, the CDR3 is TGCAGCGTCCGGACTAGCGGGGGGAACCTCAATGAGCAGTTCTTC. Protein product: CSVRTSGGNLNEQFF.

This clone is labeled medium-sized. The V and J genes are TRBV19 and TRBJ1-1, with D possibly matching TRBD1 (6 bases). Germline assignment: CDR1 LNHDA and CDR2 SQIVND (reference sequence). This CDR3 spans 15 amino acids. Trimming left V 5 bases short and J 3 bases short, with 16 bases between. CDR3 sequence (DNA): TGTGCCAGTAGTCTAAACAGGGAGAAGGACACTGAAGCTTTCTTT. This translates into CASSLNREKDTEAFF.

CDR3 sequence: CASSSRASNYGYTF. In DNA, the CDR3 is TGTGCCAGCAGCAGCAGGGCCTCAAACTATGGCTACACCTTC. The chain recombines TRBV5-6 with TRBJ1-2, with D perhaps TRBD1 (5 bases). The V and J ends lost 4 bases and 2 bases respectively, with 12 bases between them. Germline loops: CDR1 SGHDT, CDR2 YYEEEE. This CDR3 is built from 14 residues.

The CDR3 bases are TGCGCCAGCAGCGACGGACAGGGACGCTACGAGCAGTACTTC. Translating it yields CASSDGQGRYEQYF. The V call is TRBV5-1, the J call TRBJ2-7, with 8 nucleotides matching TRBD1. The germline gives CDR1 SGHRS, CDR2 YFSETQ. Unmatched junction bases numbered 6, after V lost 4 bases and J lost 3 bases. The CDR3 consists of 14 residues.

This rearrangement joins TRBV4-2 to TRBJ1-1, with a tentative D call TRBD1 (5 bases). This CDR3 spans 15 amino acids. Germline CDR1 reads LGHNA; CDR2 reads YNFKEQ. V was clipped by 0 bases and J by 4 bases, with 12 bases between them. DNA for the CDR3: TGTGCCAGCAGCCAAGATTGGCTCGGGGGCACTGAAGCTTTCTTT. This translates into CASSQDWLGGTEAFF.

The chain is built from TRBV6-4 and TRBJ1-5, with D tentatively TRBD1 (5 bases). The CDR3 is 15 amino acids. The germline CDR1 and CDR2 sequences are MRHNA and SNTAGT. Trimming stripped 2 bases from V and 7 bases from J, with 15 bases between. The CDR3 loop reads CASSDQDTGGQPQHF. CDR3 coding DNA: TGTGCCAGCAGTGACCAAGACACGGGGGGACAGCCCCAGCATTTT.

J is TRBJ1-2 and V is TRBV5-6, with 12 bases that match TRBD1. This CDR3 has 16 residues. V was pared by 4 bases and J by 4 bases, with 8 bases of the junction left unmatched. Per germline, CDR1 SGHDT and CDR2 YYEEEE. Here the CDR3 reads CASSPGTGGAGYGYTF. CDR3 DNA sequence: TGTGCCAGCAGCCCCGGGACAGGGGGCGCTGGCTATGGCTACACCTTC.

This chain joins TRBV9 and TRBJ2-3, with 11 bases lining up with TRBD2. This CDR3 spans 14 amino acids. Germline CDR1 and CDR2: SGDLS and YYNGEE. Germline trimming cut 6 bases from V and 4 bases from J; bases unmatched to any gene: 4. The CDR3 sequence: CASTRLAGSDTQYF. The DNA for the CDR3 is TGTGCCAGCACCAGACTAGCGGGGTCAGATACGCAGTATTTT.

The CDR3 region has the DNA TGTGCCAGCAGCTTACAGGGGGCGGCCGGGGAGCTGTTTTTT. Its translation: CASSLQGAAGELFF. The chain links TRBV7-8 to TRBJ2-2, with 8 bases matching TRBD1. CDR3 length equals 14 residues. V lost 2 bases to trimming and J lost 6 bases; unmatched junction nucleotides: 2. Germline V gene lookup returns CDR1 SGHVS and CDR2 FQNEAQ.

The chain is built from TRBV19 and TRBJ1-5, with 7 bases fitting TRBD1. Germline trimming cut 5 bases from V and 4 bases from J; bases unmatched to any gene: 11. The CDR3 contains 16 residues. Germline loops: CDR1 LNHDA, CDR2 SQIVND (reference sequence). The CDR3, as DNA: TGTGCCAGTAGTCCACGACAGGGTCAGGGGAATCAGCCCCAGCATTTT. It specifies CASSPRQGQGNQPQHF.

CDR3 nucleotides: TGTGCCAGCAGTTCCATACTACAGGGGTCTCTCTATGGCTACACCTTC. Translation gives CASSSILQGSLYGYTF. The chain employs TRBV6-5 and TRBJ1-2; 7 nucleotides match TRBD1. This CDR3 contains 16 residues. Looked up from germline, CDR1 is MNHEY and CDR2 is SVGAGI. Trimming cost V 4 bases and J 4 bases; bases outside gene matches: 12.

The V call is TRBV9, the J call TRBJ2-1, with 9 positions matching TRBD2. The J segment lost 8 bases and the V segment lost 0 bases, leaving 9 bases of the junction unmatched. The CDR3 extends over 16 amino acids. Germline CDR1 reads SGDLS; CDR2 reads YYNGEE. The CDR3 protein is CASSVGRRRGGDEQFF. In DNA form, the CDR3 reads TGTGCCAGCAGCGTAGGCCGCAGGCGGGGGGGCGATGAGCAGTTCTTC.

The CDR3 spells CSVVGGGHGYGYTF. CDR3 sequence (DNA): TGCAGCGTTGTGGGGGGGGGACACGGCTATGGCTACACCTTC. The chain links TRBV29-1 to TRBJ1-2, with D tentatively TRBD1 (6 bases). V was pared by 4 bases and J by 4 bases, with 16 bases between. The CDR3 has 14 residues. The V gene's germline CDR1 is SQVTM and CDR2 ANQGSEA.

The rearrangement joins TRBV6-6 to TRBJ2-6, with 8 bases aligning to TRBD1. V lost 7 bases to trimming and J lost 0 bases; unmatched junction nucleotides: 5. The CDR3 totals 16 residues. Looked up from germline, CDR1 is MNHNY and CDR2 is SVGAGI (reference sequence). CDR3 sequence reads: CASNQGAPSGANVLTF. CDR3 nucleotides: TGTGCCAGCAATCAGGGGGCCCCCTCTGGGGCCAACGTCCTGACTTTC.

This clone has a single count. The V and J genes are TRBV10-3 and TRBJ1-2; D remains ambiguous. Germline assignment: CDR1 ENHRY and CDR2 SYGVKD. The CDR3 sequence is 13 residues long. Between the trimmed V and J ends, which lost 0 bases and 6 bases, there was a span of 8 bases. For the CDR3, the DNA is TGTGCCATCAGTGAGTCGGCAGTCCATGGCTACACCTTC. Translating gives CAISESAVHGYTF.

The V call is TRBV28, the J call TRBJ1-2, with no clear D. The CDR3 is made up of 12 amino acids. Germline-derived CDR1 and CDR2 are MDHEN and SYDVKM. Trimming cost V 1 base and J 5 bases, with 5 bases left between them. CDR3 nucleotide sequence: TGTGCCAGCAGTTTATTACAATATGGCTACACCTTC. As protein: CASSLLQYGYTF.

The chain is built from TRBV16 and TRBJ2-7, with 10 positions matching TRBD2. Germline V lookup: CDR1 KGHSY, CDR2 FQNENV. CDR3 length: 15 amino acids. V gave up 2 bases and J gave up 2 bases; unmatched junction bases: 3. The CDR3 here is CASSQQAGGPYEQYF. The CDR3 region has the DNA TGTGCCAGCAGCCAACAAGCGGGGGGGCCCTACGAGCAGTACTTC.

The chain joins TRBV7-6 to TRBJ2-6, with D tentatively TRBD1 (5 bases). CDR3 length: 16 residues. V was pared by 1 base and J by 0 bases, with 7 bases between. The germline V gene encodes CDR1 SGHVS and CDR2 FNYEAQ. The CDR3 sequence is CASSLGGFSGANVLTF. The CDR3 DNA sequence: TGTGCCAGCAGCTTAGGGGGCTTCTCTGGGGCCAACGTCCTGACTTTC.

The rearrangement links TRBV29-1 to TRBJ2-3, with D tentatively TRBD2 (7 bases). Per germline, CDR1 SQVTM and CDR2 ANQGSEA. The CDR3 consists of 14 residues. Between the trimmed V and J ends, which lost 8 bases and 1 base, there was a span of 16 bases. CDR3 region: CSMEGGGRTDTQYF. In nucleotides, the CDR3 is TGCAGCATGGAGGGCGGGGGCCGCACAGATACGCAGTATTTT.

V is TRBV5-8 and J is TRBJ2-5, with 9 bases aligning to TRBD1. The V gene end was trimmed by 0 bases and the J gene end by 5 bases; junction bases not matched to a gene: 11. CDR3 length: 17 amino acids. In germline, CDR1 is SGHTS, CDR2 YDEGEE. This CDR3 is CASSLGTTGGRGETQYF. The CDR3 DNA sequence: TGTGCCAGCAGCTTGGGAACTACAGGGGGCCGGGGGGAGACCCAGTACTTC.

V is TRBV7-6 and J is TRBJ2-1, with 11 positions matching TRBD2. Germline lookup yields CDR1 SGHVS and CDR2 FNYEAQ. The CDR3 covers 17 residues. V shed 1 base, J shed 3 bases, and the junction held 5 bases outside the gene matches. The CDR3 region has the DNA TGTGCCAGCAGCTTAGAGCCCGGGACTAGCGGCTACAATGAGCAGTTCTTC. Encoded protein: CASSLEPGTSGYNEQFF.

The chain uses TRBV9 and TRBJ1-2; the D gene is possibly TRBD1 (5 bases). The CDR3 has 15 residues. Germline lookup yields CDR1 SGDLS and CDR2 YYNGEE. Trimming cost V 3 bases and J 4 bases, with 16 bases left between them. The CDR3 region has the DNA TGTGCCAGCAGCGCGGGGGAGGGCTTCGGCTATGGCTACACCTTC. Encoded protein: CASSAGEGFGYGYTF.